The following is a T cell receptor beta chain sequence with its context. Here immunoSEQ multiplex PCR was the method, and the copy in TCRdb shows in-frame clones only, minus some. The sample consists of approximately 88,000 clones, about 93% of them appearing once. This specimen comes from a study of technical replicates of blood from a few donors. Deletions cut 4 bases from V and 12 bases from J, with 12 bases between. Looked up from germline, CDR1 is SEHNR and CDR2 is FQNEAQ (reference sequence). The CDR3 contains 11 residues. The sequencing input was T cells isolated from PBMCs. V gene TRBV7-9 combines with J gene TRBJ1-2; D ambiguous. The TCR sequence derives from a human donor in good health. CDR3 in DNA: TGTGCCAGCAGCTGGGGAGCCCGGGACACCTTC. This sequence encodes CASSWGARDTF.